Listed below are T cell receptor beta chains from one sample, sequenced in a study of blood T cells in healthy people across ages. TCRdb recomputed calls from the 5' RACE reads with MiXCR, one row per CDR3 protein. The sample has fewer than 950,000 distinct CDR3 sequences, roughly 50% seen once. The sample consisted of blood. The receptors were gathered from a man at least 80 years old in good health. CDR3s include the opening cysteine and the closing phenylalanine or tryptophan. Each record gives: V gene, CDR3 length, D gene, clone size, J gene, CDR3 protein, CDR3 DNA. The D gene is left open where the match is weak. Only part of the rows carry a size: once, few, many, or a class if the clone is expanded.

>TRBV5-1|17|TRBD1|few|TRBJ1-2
CASSSGNPDRTNYGYTF
TGCGCCAGCAGCTCGGGGAACCCGGACAGGACTAACTATGGCTACACCTTC
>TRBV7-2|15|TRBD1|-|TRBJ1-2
CASSFNGQGAEGYTF
TGTGCCAGCAGCTTTAATGGACAGGGGGCGGAGGGCTACACCTTC
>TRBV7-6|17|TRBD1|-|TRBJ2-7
CASSLEGQGIPTYEQYF
TGTGCCAGCAGCTTAGAAGGACAGGGTATTCCAACCTACGAGCAGTACTTC
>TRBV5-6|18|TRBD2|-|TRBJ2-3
CASREGLAGSIGTDTQYF
TGTGCCAGCAGGGAAGGACTAGCGGGAAGTATCGGCACAGATACGCAGTATTTT
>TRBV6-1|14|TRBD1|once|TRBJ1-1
CASRIRTGVTEAFF
TGTGCCAGCCGTATCCGGACAGGGGTAACTGAAGCTTTCTTT
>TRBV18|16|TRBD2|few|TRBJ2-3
CASSPPASGNRRYAYF
TGTGCCAGCTCACCACCTGCTAGCGGGAACCGGAGATACGCGTATTTT
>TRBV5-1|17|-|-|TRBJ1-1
CASSLGPAPGTNTEAFF
TGCGCCAGCAGTTTAGGCCCCGCACCGGGGACGAACACTGAAGCTTTCTTT
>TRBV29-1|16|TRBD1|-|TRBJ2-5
CSVEAPRTGPFNEQYF
TGCAGCGTTGAAGCCCCGAGGACAGGACCCTTTAATGAGCAGTACTTC
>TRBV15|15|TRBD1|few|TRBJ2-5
CATSSLGTGQETQYF
TGTGCCACCAGCAGCCTCGGGACAGGACAAGAGACCCAGTACTTC
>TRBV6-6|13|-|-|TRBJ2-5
CAGTDNRQETQYF
TGTGCCGGCACGGACAACCGCCAAGAGACCCAGTACTTC
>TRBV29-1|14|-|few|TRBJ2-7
CSVEDARESYEQYF
TGCAGCGTTGAAGATGCCCGGGAATCCTACGAGCAGTACTTC
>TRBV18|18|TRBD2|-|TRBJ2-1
CASSHVPGLGSSYNEQFF
TGTGCCAGCTCACACGTCCCGGGACTAGGGTCGTCCTACAATGAGCAGTTCTTC
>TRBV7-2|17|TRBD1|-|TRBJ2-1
CASSLGRVSGGYNEQFF
TGTGCCAGCAGCTTAGGCAGGGTTTCAGGGGGTTACAATGAGCAGTTCTTC
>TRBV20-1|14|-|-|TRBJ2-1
CSASGGSQDNEQFF
TGCAGTGCTAGTGGTGGGAGCCAAGACAATGAGCAGTTCTTC
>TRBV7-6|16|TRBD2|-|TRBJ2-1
CASSLGGLAGGNEQFF
TGTGCCAGCAGCTTAGGCGGACTAGCGGGAGGTAATGAGCAGTTCTTC
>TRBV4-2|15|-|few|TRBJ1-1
CASSQESGGSPRAFF
TGTGCCAGCAGCCAAGAATCGGGGGGGTCCCCTAGAGCTTTCTTT
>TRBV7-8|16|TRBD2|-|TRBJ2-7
CASSLVWREGLNEQYF
TGTGCCAGCAGCTTAGTTTGGAGGGAGGGCCTCAACGAGCAGTACTTC
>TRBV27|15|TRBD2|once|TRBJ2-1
CASGPGLSSYNEQFF
TGTGCCAGCGGACCGGGACTAAGCTCCTACAATGAGCAGTTCTTC
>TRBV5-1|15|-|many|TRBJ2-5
CASSDAGGSLETQYF
TGCGCCAGCAGCGACGCCGGGGGCTCCTTGGAGACCCAGTACTTC
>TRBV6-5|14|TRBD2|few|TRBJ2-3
CASRPAGGQRYAYF
TGTGCCAGCAGACCAGCGGGAGGGCAGAGATACGCGTATTTT
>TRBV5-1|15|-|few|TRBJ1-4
CASSTGRTTNEKLFF
TGCGCCAGCAGCACAGGACGTACAACTAATGAAAAACTGTTTTTT
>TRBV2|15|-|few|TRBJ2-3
CASSESGLSTDTQYF
TGTGCCAGCAGTGAATCAGGACTTTCCACAGATACGCAGTATTTT
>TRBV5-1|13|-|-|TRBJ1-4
CASSSVRNEKLFF
TGCGCCAGCAGCTCGGTACGAAATGAAAAACTGTTTTTT
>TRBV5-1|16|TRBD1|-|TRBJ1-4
CASSWTRQGAGEKPFF
TGCGCCAGCAGCTGGACCCGACAGGGGGCGGGAGAAAAACCGTTTTTT
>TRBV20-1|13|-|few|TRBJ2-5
CSALRDPGETQYF
TGCAGTGCCCTACGGGACCCGGGGGAGACCCAGTACTTC
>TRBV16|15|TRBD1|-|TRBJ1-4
CASSQSDRGDEKLFF
TGTGCCAGCAGCCAATCAGACAGGGGGGATGAAAAACTGTTTTTT
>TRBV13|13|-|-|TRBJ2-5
CASRLLPYNEQYF
TGTGCCAGCAGACTCTTGCCCTACAATGAGCAGTACTTC
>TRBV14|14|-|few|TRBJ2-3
CASSHWDFTDTQYF
TGTGCCAGCAGCCACTGGGACTTCACAGATACGCAGTATTTT
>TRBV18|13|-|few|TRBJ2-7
CASSPPEGYEQYF
TGTGCCAGCTCACCCCCGGAGGGGTACGAGCAGTACTTC
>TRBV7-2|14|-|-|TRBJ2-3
CASSSLSGGRDAYF
TGTGCCAGCAGCTCCCTATCAGGAGGCAGAGACGCGTATTTT
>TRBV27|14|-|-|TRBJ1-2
CASSTLGTTYGYTF
TGTGCCAGCAGTACGCTGGGGACAACCTATGGCTACACCTTC
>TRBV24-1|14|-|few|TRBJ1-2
CATSDRTANYGYTF
TGTGCCACCAGTGACAGGACGGCTAACTATGGCTACACCTTC
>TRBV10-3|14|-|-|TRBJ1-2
CAISYGDGVYGYTF
TGTGCCATCAGCTACGGGGACGGGGTCTATGGCTACACCTTC
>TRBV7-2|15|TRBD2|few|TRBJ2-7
CASSFLGTSQGEQYF
TGTGCCAGCAGCTTCCTAGGGACTAGCCAAGGGGAGCAGTACTTC
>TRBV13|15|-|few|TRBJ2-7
CASSLTPRTAYEQYF
TGTGCCAGCAGCCTAACGCCCCGGACAGCCTACGAGCAGTACTTC
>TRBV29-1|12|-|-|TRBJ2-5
CSVVPGQETQYF
TGCAGCGTTGTGCCCGGGCAAGAGACCCAGTACTTC